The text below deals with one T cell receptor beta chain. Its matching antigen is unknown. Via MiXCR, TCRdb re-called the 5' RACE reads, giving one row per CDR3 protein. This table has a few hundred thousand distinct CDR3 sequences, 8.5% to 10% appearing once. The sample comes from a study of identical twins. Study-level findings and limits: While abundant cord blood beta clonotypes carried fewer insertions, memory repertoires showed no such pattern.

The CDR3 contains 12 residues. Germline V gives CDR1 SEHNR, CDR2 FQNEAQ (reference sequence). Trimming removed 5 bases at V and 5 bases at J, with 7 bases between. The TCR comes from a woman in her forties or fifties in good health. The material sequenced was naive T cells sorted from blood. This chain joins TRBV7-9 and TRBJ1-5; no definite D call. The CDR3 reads CASSRSDQPQHF. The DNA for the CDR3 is TGTGCCAGCAGCCGGAGCGATCAGCCCCAGCATTTT.